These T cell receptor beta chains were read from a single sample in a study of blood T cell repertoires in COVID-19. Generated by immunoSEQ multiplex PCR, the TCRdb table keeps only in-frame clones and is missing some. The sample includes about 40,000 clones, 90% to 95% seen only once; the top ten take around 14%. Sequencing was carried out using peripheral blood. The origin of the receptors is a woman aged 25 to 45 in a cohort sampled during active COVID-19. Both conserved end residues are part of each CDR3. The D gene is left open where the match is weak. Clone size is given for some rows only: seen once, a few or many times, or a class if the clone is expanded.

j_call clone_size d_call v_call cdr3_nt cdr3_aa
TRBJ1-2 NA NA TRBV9 TGTGCCAGCACCCTACCAGGGTCCTATGGCTACACCTTC CASTLPGSYGYTF
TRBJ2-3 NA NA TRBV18 TGTGCCAGCTCGCCGGGGAAGGGCGGCACAGATACGCAGTATTTT CASSPGKGGTDTQYF
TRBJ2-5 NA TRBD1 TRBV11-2 TGTGCCAGCAGCTTAGCCCCACAGGGGATGGAGACCCAGTACTTC CASSLAPQGMETQYF
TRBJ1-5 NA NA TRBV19 TGTGCCAGTAGTAAAGACATTAGTAAGCCCCAGCATTTT CASSKDISKPQHF
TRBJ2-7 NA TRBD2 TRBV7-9 TGTGCCAGCAGCTGGACTAGGGGTAAGGGGGAGCAGTACTTC CASSWTRGKGEQYF
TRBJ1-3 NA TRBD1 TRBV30 TGTGCCTGGAGTGTACACGGGACAGGGGGACGACACACCATATATTTT CAWSVHGTGGRHTIYF
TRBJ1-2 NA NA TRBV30 TGTGCCTGGAGCCAACCCAGGCCTGGCTACACCTTC CAWSQPRPGYTF
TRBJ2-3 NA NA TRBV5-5 TGTGCCAGCAGCTTTAGCGGTCCTCCCACAGATACGCAGTATTTT CASSFSGPPTDTQYF
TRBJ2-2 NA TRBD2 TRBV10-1 TGCGCCAGCAGTCGAGCGGGAAGTACGAACACCGGGGAGCTGTTTTTT CASSRAGSTNTGELFF
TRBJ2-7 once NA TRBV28 TGTGCCAGCAGCCAGGGGGGATCGCTGGAAGAGCAGTACTTC CASSQGGSLEEQYF
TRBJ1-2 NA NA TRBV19 TGTGCCAGTAGACCCACAGGGATCTCGGGCTACACCTTC CASRPTGISGYTF
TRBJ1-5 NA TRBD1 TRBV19 TGTGCCAGTAGTATCGGGACAGGAATTCAGCCCCAGCATTTT CASSIGTGIQPQHF
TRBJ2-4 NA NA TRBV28 TGTGCCAGCAGCACCCATCGGGTGGCCAAAAACATTCAGTACTTC CASSTHRVAKNIQYF
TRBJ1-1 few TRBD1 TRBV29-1 TGCAGCGCCCGACAGGGCCTGAACACTGAAGCTTTCTTT CSARQGLNTEAFF
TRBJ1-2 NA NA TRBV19 TGTGCCAGTAGTATCAGTGAGGGATGGGCGTTCGGCTACACCTTC CASSISEGWAFGYTF
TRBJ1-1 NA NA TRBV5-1 TGCGCCAGCAGCTTGGGGACAGCTGCCATGTCCACTGAAGCTTTCTTT CASSLGTAAMSTEAFF
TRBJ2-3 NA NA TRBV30 TGTGCCTGGAGTAAGAACCCCCGGGGGACGGGCTCTAGCACAGATACGCAGTATTTT CAWSKNPRGTGSSTDTQYF
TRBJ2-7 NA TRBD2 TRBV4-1 TGCGCCAGCAGCCGTGAATTAGCGGGGTTCTACGAGCAGTACTTC CASSRELAGFYEQYF
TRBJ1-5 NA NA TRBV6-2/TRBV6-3 TGTGCCAGCAGTTACCTATCGGGGAGGGGACAAGATCGCAATCAGCCCCAGCATTTT CASSYLSGRGQDRNQPQHF
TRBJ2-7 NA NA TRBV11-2 TGTGCCAGCAGCTTTGGTGTAGCCGGGCAGTACTTC CASSFGVAGQYF
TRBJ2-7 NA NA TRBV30 TGTGCCTGGAGTGTAAATGCAGTCTTCCACGAGCAGTACTTC CAWSVNAVFHEQYF
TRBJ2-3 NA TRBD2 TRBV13 TGTGCCAGCAGCGACGCTAGCGGGAGGGCCAGTGCAGATACGCAGTATTTT CASSDASGRASADTQYF
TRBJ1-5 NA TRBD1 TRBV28 TGTGCCAGCAGTCTGGACAGGTGGGGGTATAGCAATCAGCCCCAGCATTTT CASSLDRWGYSNQPQHF
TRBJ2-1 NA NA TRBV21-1 TGTGCCAGCAGCAGCGTGTCGAGCTCCTACAATGAGCAGTTCTTC CASSSVSSSYNEQFF
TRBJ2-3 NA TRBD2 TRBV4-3 TGCGCCAGCAGTCCAACTAGCGCCCGAGCAGATACGCAGTATTTT CASSPTSARADTQYF
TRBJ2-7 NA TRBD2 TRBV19 TGTGCCAGTAGTATTGCTACTAGCGGGAGAGCCTACGAGCAGTACTTC CASSIATSGRAYEQYF
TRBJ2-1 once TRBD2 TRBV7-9 TGTGCCAGCAGCTTAGGTGGTAGCGGGAGTAGACGGTTCTTC CASSLGGSGSRRFF
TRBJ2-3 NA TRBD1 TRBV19 TGTGCCACCCGGGACAGGGGTTCAGATACGCAGTATTTT CATRDRGSDTQYF
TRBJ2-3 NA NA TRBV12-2 TGTGCAAGTCGCTTAGCTGGGAAATGGGAGGGCCCTCGGGGAGATACGCAGTATTTT CASRLAGKWEGPRGDTQYF
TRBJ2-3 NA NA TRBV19 TGTGCCGTCAAGGGGTCCATCACGCAGTATTTT CAVKGSITQYF
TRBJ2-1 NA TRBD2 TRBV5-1 TGCGCCAGCAGCTCGGGACTAGCGGGAGGGAGCTCCTACAATGAGCAGTTCTTC CASSSGLAGGSSYNEQFF
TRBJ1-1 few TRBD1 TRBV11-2 TGTGCCAGCAGCTTAACACAGGGGGGCCCCACTGAAGCTTTCTTT CASSLTQGGPTEAFF